The subject of this entry is one TCR beta chain. Trimming stripped 4 bases from V and 4 bases from J, with 12 bases between. The length of the CDR3 is 14 residues. The germline V gene has CDR1 SGDLS and CDR2 YYNGEE. In the original processing: Nucleated cell counts were estimated from reference gene primer amplification. TCRdb's copy holds only in-frame clones and misses some; the assay was immunoSEQ multiplex PCR. Clone size and V and J calls were adopted from that table, with D and trimming inferred from the DNA. The sample shows about 210,000 clones, around 80% of them seen only once. The data belong to a study of blood T cell repertoires in COVID-19. About the study: Sample material is recorded as cDNA or gDNA derived from T cells, B-cell-depleted T cells, or PBMCs.

The sequence was obtained from a woman between 40 and 55 years old with acute or convalescent COVID-19. Sequencing used peripheral blood. The V and J genes are TRBV9 and TRBJ1-3; no clear D gene. The CDR3 nucleotides are TGTGCCAGCAGCCCGCACATGGGCGGAAACACCATATATTTT. Residues: CASSPHMGGNTIYF. Using reference TRBV9 and TRBJ1-3 for the parts outside the CDR3, the full variable domain is DSGVTQTPKHLITATGQRVTLRCSPRSGDLSVYWYQQSLDQGLQFLIQYYNGEERAKGNILERFSAQQFPDLHSELNLSSLELGDSALYFCASSPHMGGNTIYFGEGSWLTVV.